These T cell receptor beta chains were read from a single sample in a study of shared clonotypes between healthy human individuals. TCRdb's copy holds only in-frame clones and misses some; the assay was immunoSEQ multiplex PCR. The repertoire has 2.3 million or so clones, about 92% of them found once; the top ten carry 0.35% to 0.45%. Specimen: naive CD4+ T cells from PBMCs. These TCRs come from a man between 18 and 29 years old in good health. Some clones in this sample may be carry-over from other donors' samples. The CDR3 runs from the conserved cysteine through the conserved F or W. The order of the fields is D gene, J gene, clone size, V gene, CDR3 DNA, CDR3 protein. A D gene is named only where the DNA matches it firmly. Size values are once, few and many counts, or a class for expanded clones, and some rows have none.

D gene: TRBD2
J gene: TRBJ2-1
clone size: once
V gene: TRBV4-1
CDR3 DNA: TGCGCCAGTAGCCAGGATCCTAGCGGGAGCTCCTACAATGAGCAGTTCTTC
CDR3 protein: CASSQDPSGSSYNEQFF

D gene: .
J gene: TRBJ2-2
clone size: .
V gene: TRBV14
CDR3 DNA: TGTGCCAGCAGCCAAGTAAGGACCGGGGAGCTGTTTTTT
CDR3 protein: CASSQVRTGELFF

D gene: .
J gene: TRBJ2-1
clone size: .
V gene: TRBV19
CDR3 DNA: TGTGCCAGTAGACGAAAGACAGCCATCCACAATGAGCAGTTCTTC
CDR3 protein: CASRRKTAIHNEQFF

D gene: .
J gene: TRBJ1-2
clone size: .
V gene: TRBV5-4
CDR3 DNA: TGTGCCAGCAGCTTGGATTCTGGCCTCTATGGCTACACCTTC
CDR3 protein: CASSLDSGLYGYTF

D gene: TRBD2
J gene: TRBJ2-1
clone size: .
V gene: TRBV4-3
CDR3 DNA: TGCGCCAGCAGCCAAGGCGGGACTAGCGGGAGTTATGAGCAGTTCTTC
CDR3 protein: CASSQGGTSGSYEQFF

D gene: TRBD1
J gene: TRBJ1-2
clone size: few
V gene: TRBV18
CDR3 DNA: TGTGCCAGCTCACCCGGACAGGAACACTATGGCTACACCTTC
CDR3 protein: CASSPGQEHYGYTF

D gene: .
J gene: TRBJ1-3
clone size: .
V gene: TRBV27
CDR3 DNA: TGTGCCAGCAGTTTATCATCAGGCACTGGAAACACCATATATTTT
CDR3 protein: CASSLSSGTGNTIYF

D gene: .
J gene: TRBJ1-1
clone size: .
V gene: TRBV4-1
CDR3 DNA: TGCGCCAGCAGCCAAGATTCCACGAACACTGAAGCTTTCTTT
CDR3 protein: CASSQDSTNTEAFF

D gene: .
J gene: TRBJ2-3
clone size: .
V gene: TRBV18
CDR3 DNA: TGTGCCAGCTCACCGACAGATACGCAGTATTTT
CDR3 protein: CASSPTDTQYF

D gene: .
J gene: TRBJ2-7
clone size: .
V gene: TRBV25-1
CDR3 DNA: TGTGCCAGCAGTGATCCGAAGAGCTCCTACGAGCAGTACTTC
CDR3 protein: CASSDPKSSYEQYF

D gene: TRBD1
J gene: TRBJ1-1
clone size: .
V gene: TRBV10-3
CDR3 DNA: TGTGCCATCACAGCGACAGGGGGCGACACTGAAGCTTTCTTT
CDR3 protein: CAITATGGDTEAFF

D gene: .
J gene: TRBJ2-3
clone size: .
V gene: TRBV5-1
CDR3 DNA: TGCGCCAGCAGCTCCGGACAGAGCACAGATACGCAGTATTTT
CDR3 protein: CASSSGQSTDTQYF

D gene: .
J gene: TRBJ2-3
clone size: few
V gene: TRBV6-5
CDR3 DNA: TGTGCCAGCAGTTATTCAGATACGCAGTATTTT
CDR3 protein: CASSYSDTQYF

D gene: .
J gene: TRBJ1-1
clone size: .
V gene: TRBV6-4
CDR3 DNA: TGTGCCAGGTATTCAGGGAACACTGAAGCTTTCTTT
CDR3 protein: CARYSGNTEAFF

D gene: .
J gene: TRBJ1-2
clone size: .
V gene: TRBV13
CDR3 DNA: TGTGCCAGCAGCTTAAGAGGGATCTATGGCTACACCTTC
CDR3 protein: CASSLRGIYGYTF

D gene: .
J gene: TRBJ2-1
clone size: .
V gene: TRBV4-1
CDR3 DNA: TGCGCCAGCAGCCAACCCCTAGCGCAAGTCAATGAGCAGTTCTTC
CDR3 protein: CASSQPLAQVNEQFF

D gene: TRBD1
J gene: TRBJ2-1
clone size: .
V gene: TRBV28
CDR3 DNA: TGTGCCAGCAGGCCCGGACAGGGCGGTGAGCAGTTCTTC
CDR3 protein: CASRPGQGGEQFF

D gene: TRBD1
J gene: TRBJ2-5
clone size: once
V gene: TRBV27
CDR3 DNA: TGTGCCAGCAGTTTAATAAAGGGGGCTCAGAAGACCCAGTACTTC
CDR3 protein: CASSLIKGAQKTQYF

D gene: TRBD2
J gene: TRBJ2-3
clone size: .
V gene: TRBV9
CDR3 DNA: TGTGCCAGCAGTGACGGGACTAGCGGGGTGCTTGCAGATACGCAGTATTTT
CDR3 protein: CASSDGTSGVLADTQYF

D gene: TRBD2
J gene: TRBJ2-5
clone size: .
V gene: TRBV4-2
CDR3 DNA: TGTGCCAGCAGCCAAGAACTAGCGCCTGCAGGGGAGACCCAGTACTTC
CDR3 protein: CASSQELAPAGETQYF

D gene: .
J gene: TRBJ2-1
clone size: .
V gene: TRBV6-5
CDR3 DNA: TGTGCCAGCAGTTACGTAGTTAGCTCCTACAATGAGCAGTTCTTC
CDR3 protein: CASSYVVSSYNEQFF

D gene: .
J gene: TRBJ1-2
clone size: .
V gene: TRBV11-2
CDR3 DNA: TGTGCCAGCAGCTTAGACCGTAACCCAACCTATGGCTACACCTTC
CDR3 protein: CASSLDRNPTYGYTF

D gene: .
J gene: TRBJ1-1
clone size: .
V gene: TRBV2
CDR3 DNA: TGTGCCAGCAGTGAGAGCCTCCCAGGGACTGAAGCTTTCTTT
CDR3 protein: CASSESLPGTEAFF

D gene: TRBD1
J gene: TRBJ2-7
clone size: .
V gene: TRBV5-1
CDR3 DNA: TGCGCCAGCAGTCGACCGGGACAGGGCGCCTACGAGCAGTACTTC
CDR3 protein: CASSRPGQGAYEQYF

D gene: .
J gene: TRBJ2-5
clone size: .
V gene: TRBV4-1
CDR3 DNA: TGCGCCAGCATGACTAGAGGGGGGACCCAGTACTTC
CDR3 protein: CASMTRGGTQYF

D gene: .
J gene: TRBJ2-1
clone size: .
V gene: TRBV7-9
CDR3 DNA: TGTGCCAGCAGCTCCACAACGGGGGAGCAGTTCTTC
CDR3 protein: CASSSTTGEQFF

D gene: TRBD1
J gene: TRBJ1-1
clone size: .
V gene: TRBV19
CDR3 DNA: TGTGCCAGTAGCCAAACCGGGACAGCTAACACTGAAGCTTTCTTT
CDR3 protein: CASSQTGTANTEAFF

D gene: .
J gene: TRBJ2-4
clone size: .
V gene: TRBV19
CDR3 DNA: TGTGCCAGTATTAATAACGGGGCAGGGAGAAACATTCAGTACTTC
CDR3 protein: CASINNGAGRNIQYF

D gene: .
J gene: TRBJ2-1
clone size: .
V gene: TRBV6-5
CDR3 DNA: TGTGCCAGCAGCCGGGCAGCAAATGAGCAGTTCTTC
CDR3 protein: CASSRAANEQFF

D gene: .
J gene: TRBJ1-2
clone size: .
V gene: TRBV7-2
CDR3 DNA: TGTGCCAGCAGTGACTATGGCTACACCTTC
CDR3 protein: CASSDYGYTF

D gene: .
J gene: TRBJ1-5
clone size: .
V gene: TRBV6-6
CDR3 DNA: TGTGCTGCCCGGGATAGCAATCAGCCCCAGCATTTT
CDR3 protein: CAARDSNQPQHF

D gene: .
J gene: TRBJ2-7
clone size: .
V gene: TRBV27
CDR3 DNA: TGTGCCAGCAGTCCCATTAGCGGTTACCCACCCTCCTACGAGCAGTACTTC
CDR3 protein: CASSPISGYPPSYEQYF

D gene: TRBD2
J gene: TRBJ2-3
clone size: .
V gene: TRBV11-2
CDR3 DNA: TGTGCCAGCAGCTTAGGGGGTAGCGGGAGCACAGATACGCAGTATTTT
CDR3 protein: CASSLGGSGSTDTQYF

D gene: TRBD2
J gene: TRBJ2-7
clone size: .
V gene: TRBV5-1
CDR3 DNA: TGCGCCAGCAGCTTGGGACTAGCGGTCCACGAGCAGTACTTC
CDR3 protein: CASSLGLAVHEQYF

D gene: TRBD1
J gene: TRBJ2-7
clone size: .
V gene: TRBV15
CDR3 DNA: TGTGCCACCAGCAGTTACGACAGGGTCTCCTACGAGCAGTACTTC
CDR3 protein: CATSSYDRVSYEQYF

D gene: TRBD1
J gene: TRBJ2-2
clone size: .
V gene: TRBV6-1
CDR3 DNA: TGTGCCAGCAGTGAAGGAAGGTCGGGGACAGGGATGACCGGGGAGCTGTTTTTT
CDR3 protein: CASSEGRSGTGMTGELFF

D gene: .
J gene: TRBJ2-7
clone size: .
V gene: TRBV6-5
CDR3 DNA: TGTGCCAGCAGGGTGAGCCTAACCTACGAGCAGTACTTC
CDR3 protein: CASRVSLTYEQYF

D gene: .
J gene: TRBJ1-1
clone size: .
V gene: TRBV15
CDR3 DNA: TGTGCCACCAGCCCCGACAGGACCTCTGAAGCTTTCTTT
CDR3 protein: CATSPDRTSEAFF

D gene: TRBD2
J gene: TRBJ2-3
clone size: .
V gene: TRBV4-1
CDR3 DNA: TGCGCCAGCAGCCAAGAAGGACTAGGAAGCACAGATACGCAGTATTTT
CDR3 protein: CASSQEGLGSTDTQYF

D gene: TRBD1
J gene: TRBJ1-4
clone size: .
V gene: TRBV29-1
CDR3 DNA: TGCAGCGTTCGGGACAGCGAAGAAAAACTGTTTTTT
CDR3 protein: CSVRDSEEKLFF

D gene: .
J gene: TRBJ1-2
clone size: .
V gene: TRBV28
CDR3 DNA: TGTGCCAGCAGTGCGACTGCCCCCTGGGGCTACACCTTC
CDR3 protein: CASSATAPWGYTF

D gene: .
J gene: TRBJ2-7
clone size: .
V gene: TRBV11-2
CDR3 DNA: TGTGCCAGCAGCTTAATGCGGAGCTCGCAGCCGGCCTCCTACGAGCAGTACTTC
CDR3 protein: CASSLMRSSQPASYEQYF

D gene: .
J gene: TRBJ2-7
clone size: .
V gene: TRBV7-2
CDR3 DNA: TGTGCCAGCAGACGGGACGGGCCCGGCGAGCAGTACTTC
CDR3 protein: CASRRDGPGEQYF

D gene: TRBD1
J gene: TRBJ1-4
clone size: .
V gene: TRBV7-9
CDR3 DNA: TGTGCCAGCAGCTGGCCCCCGGGGACAGGGTATGAAAAACTGTTTTTT
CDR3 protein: CASSWPPGTGYEKLFF

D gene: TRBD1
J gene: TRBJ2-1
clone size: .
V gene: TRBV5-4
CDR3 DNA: TGTGCCAGCAGCTTCCGGGACAGGGGCTTTGATGAGCAGTTCTTC
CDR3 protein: CASSFRDRGFDEQFF

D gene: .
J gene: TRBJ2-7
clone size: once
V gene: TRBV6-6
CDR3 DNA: TGTGCCAGCAGTTCCCCCGTGAACGAGCAGTACTTC
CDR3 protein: CASSSPVNEQYF

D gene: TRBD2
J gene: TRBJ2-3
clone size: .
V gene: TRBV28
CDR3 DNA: TGTGCCAGCAGTTCTAGCGGGAAAAGCACAGATACGCAGTATTTT
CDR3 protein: CASSSSGKSTDTQYF

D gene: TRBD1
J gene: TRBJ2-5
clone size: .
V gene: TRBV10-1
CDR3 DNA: TGCGCCAGCAGTGAGTCGGGGACAGCACAAGAGACCCAGTACTTC
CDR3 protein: CASSESGTAQETQYF

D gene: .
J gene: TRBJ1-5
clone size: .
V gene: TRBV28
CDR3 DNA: TGTGCCAGCAGACCCGGGGCGTCTCAGCCCCAGCATTTT
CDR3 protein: CASRPGASQPQHF